This T cell receptor beta chain was retrieved from a study of PD-L1 blockade in urothelial cancer. Looking at the study overall: The patients' atezolizumab therapy, 1,200 mg intravenously every 3 weeks, started in the mid-2010s. The study recovered a median of roughly 140,000 T cells per blood sample.

The CDR3 spans 15 residues. Germline lookup yields CDR1 MDHEN and CDR2 SYDVKM. The V segment lost 1 base and the J segment 3 bases; nucleotides outside the gene matches: 3. Sequencing used immunoSEQ multiplex PCR; TCRdb keeps in-frame clones, though not all of them. The table includes tens of thousands of clones, 84% detected once. Urothelial carcinoma affected the patients, and it was locally advanced or metastatic. Note on this clone: Antigen unknown.

Study-wide results and limits: Below-median pretreatment blood TCR clonality was associated with improved progression-free and overall survival.

The chain joins TRBV28 to TRBJ2-7, with TRBD2 matching 10 bases. Here the sequenced sample was PBMCs, taken around atezolizumab (anti-PD-L1) treatment. The sequence was obtained from a man between 65 and 79 years old with urothelial cancer. The CDR3 DNA sequence: TGTGCCAGCAGTTTATCGACTAGCGGGCGCTACGAGCAGTACTTC. It specifies CASSLSTSGRYEQYF.